One sample yielded the 24 T cell receptor beta chains listed below, sequenced in a study of T cell responses to AZD1222 COVID-19 vaccine. Some clones are missing from TCRdb's copy, which holds only in-frame ones; the method was immunoSEQ multiplex PCR. This table has some 150,000 clones, around 90% appearing once. Material: peripheral blood, obtained on day 0 of MenACWY control vaccination. The receptors come from an adult in good health.

The CDR3 nucleotides read TGTGCCAGTAGTATAGTACTCTTCTCCTACAATGAGCAGTTCTTC. Amino acid sequence: CASSIVLFSYNEQFF. The chain couples TRBV19 to TRBJ2-1; the D is unclear. Trimming shortened V by 1 base and J by 0 bases, and 7 bases separated the two germline ends. CDR1 is LNHDA, CDR2 SQIVND, per germline (reference sequence). The CDR3 runs to 15 residues.

The chain is built from TRBV27 and TRBJ2-1, with D perhaps given as TRBD1 or TRBD2 (5 bases each). The CDR3 totals 12 residues. The ends were cut back, 6 bases at V and 7 bases at J, with 10 bases in the middle. The germline gives CDR1 MNHEY, CDR2 SMNVEV (reference sequence). Here the CDR3 DNA reads TGTGCCAGCAGCGGGTGGGGGAATGAGCAGTTCTTC. This translates into CASSGWGNEQFF.

The rearrangement links TRBV27 to TRBJ2-7; possible D gene TRBD1, 6 bases. Germline V gene lookup returns CDR1 MNHEY and CDR2 SMNVEV (reference sequence). The V end was cut by 5 bases, the J end by 0 bases, with 14 bases between. The CDR3 runs 15 residues. In DNA, the CDR3 is TGTGCCAGCAGTCCGCGACAGGTTAGCTCCTACGAGCAGTACTTC. Translation gives CASSPRQVSSYEQYF.

This rearrangement joins TRBV30 to TRBJ2-5; TRBD2 aligns across 12 bases. Germline CDR1 is GTSNPN and CDR2 is SVGIG (reference sequence). The junction had 2 bases not matched to a gene; V was cut back by 2 bases and J by 1 base. This CDR3 comprises 15 residues. CDR3 in DNA: TGTGCCTGGAGTCTAGCGGGAGGGAGCCAAGAGACCCAGTACTTC. Amino acids: CAWSLAGGSQETQYF. Full variable domain (missing parts from reference TRBV30 and TRBJ2-5): SQTIHQWPATLVQPVGSPLSLECTVEGTSNPNLYWYRQAAGRGLQLLFYSVGIGQISSEVPQNLSASRPQDRQFILSSKKLLLSDSGFYLCAWSLAGGSQETQYFGPGTRLLVL.

J is TRBJ1-2 and V is TRBV2; 8 bases line up with TRBD1. Trimming cost V 6 bases and J 7 bases; bases outside gene matches: 7. Germline loops: CDR1 SNHLY, CDR2 FYNNEI. The CDR3 loop spans 13 amino acids. CDR3 amino acids: CASSVTGGGGYTF. The CDR3 DNA reads as TGTGCCAGCAGCGTAACAGGGGGAGGTGGCTACACCTTC.

The rearrangement uses TRBV5-1 and TRBJ2-7; TRBD1 is a possible D gene (5 bases). Trimming stripped 1 base from V and 3 bases from J, with 14 bases between. This CDR3 contains 15 residues. Germline V CDR1 and CDR2: SGHRS, YFSETQ. CDR3 DNA sequence: TGCGCCAGCAGCTTGAAGCAGGGTGGGATCTACGAGCAGTACTTC. It translates to CASSLKQGGIYEQYF.

J is TRBJ1-1 and V is TRBV27, with 8 nucleotides matching TRBD1. After removal of 0 bases from V and 0 bases from J, the junction contained 12 bases not matched to a gene. CDR1 is MNHEY, CDR2 SMNVEV, per germline (reference sequence). The CDR3 is made up of 19 amino acids. CDR3 nucleotides: TGTGCCAGCAGTTTATCGGCCACCTCAGGGGGCCACCTGAACACTGAAGCTTTCTTT. Translation: CASSLSATSGGHLNTEAFF.

J is TRBJ1-1 and V is TRBV24-1; the D is unclear. The ends were cut back, 7 bases at V and 5 bases at J, with 7 bases in the middle. Germline assignment: CDR1 KGHDR and CDR2 SFDVKD. The CDR3 totals 11 residues. CDR3 nucleotides: TGTGCCACCAGGGTGGGAACTGAAGCTTTCTTT. Encoded protein: CATRVGTEAFF.

This chain joins TRBV5-1 and TRBJ1-6; D uncertain. Trimming took 2 bases from V and 2 from J, leaving 8 bases between them. CDR1 is SGHRS and CDR2 is YFSETQ in the germline V gene. The CDR3 totals 15 residues. This chain's CDR3 is CASSLNSPYNSPLHF. The CDR3 nucleotides are TGCGCCAGCAGCTTAAACAGTCCCTATAATTCACCCCTCCACTTT.

CDR3 protein: CASSMGLAGGPLNNEQFF. CDR3 in DNA: TGCGCCAGCAGCATGGGACTAGCGGGAGGACCTTTAAACAATGAGCAGTTCTTC. V usage is TRBV5-1 and J usage is TRBJ2-1, with TRBD2 identical over 15 bases. Germline CDR1 reads SGHRS; CDR2 reads YFSETQ. V dropped 4 bases and J dropped 5; count of bases not matched to a gene: 10. The CDR3 has 18 residues.

V gene TRBV11-2 combines with J gene TRBJ2-7; 10 bases are shared with TRBD2. The germline V gene has CDR1 SGHAT and CDR2 FQNNGV. V gave up 5 bases and J gave up 2 bases; unmatched junction bases: 6. This CDR3 region has 15 residues. The CDR3 protein is CASSRLAGDTYEQYF. For the CDR3, the DNA is TGTGCCAGCAGCCGGCTAGCGGGGGATACCTACGAGCAGTACTTC.

The J gene is TRBJ2-7, the V gene TRBV4-3; TRBD1 is a possible D gene (6 bases). CDR1 and CDR2 (germline): LGHNA, YSLEER. V was trimmed by 3 bases and J by 5 bases, leaving 14 bases between them. This CDR3 has 14 amino acids. CDR3 sequence: CASSHRGGSDEQYF. The CDR3 DNA follows: TGCGCCAGCAGCCACCGTGGGGGCAGCGACGAGCAGTACTTC.

V and J are TRBV7-6 and TRBJ2-7; possibly TRBD2 for D (5 bases). The germline V gene has CDR1 SGHVS and CDR2 FNYEAQ. V lost 1 base to trimming and J lost 3 bases, with 13 bases between them. The CDR3 has 15 residues. CDR3 protein: CASSLVYNRDYEQYF. In DNA form, the CDR3 reads TGTGCCAGCAGCTTAGTTTATAATCGGGACTACGAGCAGTACTTC. Based on the CDR3 plus reference TRBV7-6 and TRBJ2-7, the full variable domain is GAGVSQSPRYKVTKRGQDVALRCDPISGHVSLYWYRQALGQGPEFLTYFNYEAQQDKSGLPNDRFSAERPEGSISTLTIQRTEQRDSAMYRCASSLVYNRDYEQYFGPGTRLTVT.

This chain joins TRBV6-6 and TRBJ1-3, with a weak D call TRBD1 (6 bases). Germline CDR1 is MNHNY and CDR2 is SVGAGI (reference sequence). Trimming pared 4 bases from V and 2 bases from J, leaving 12 bases between. The CDR3 is 15 amino acids. CDR3 DNA: TGTGCCAGCAGTTTCAGCACAGGGCCTGGAAACACCATATATTTT. This encodes CASSFSTGPGNTIYF.

The chain has TRBV11-2 and TRBJ1-5, with 7 bases that match TRBD1. With V trimmed by 5 bases and J by 5 bases, 6 bases remained unmatched. The germline gives CDR1 SGHAT, CDR2 FQNNGV. The CDR3 sequence is 14 residues long. Here the CDR3 DNA reads TGTGCCAGCAGCCAGGACAGGATCGATCAGCCCCAGCATTTT. Protein: CASSQDRIDQPQHF.

This chain links TRBV12-3 or TRBV12-4 with TRBJ2-3, with D tentatively TRBD1 or TRBD2 (5 bases each). The ends were cut back, 6 bases at V and 4 bases at J, with 8 bases in the middle. The CDR3 runs 12 residues. The CDR3 coding sequence is TGTGCCAGCAGGCAGGGAGCAGATACGCAGTATTTT. This codes for CASRQGADTQYF.

This chain links TRBV7-8 with TRBJ1-2; D remains ambiguous. The CDR3 consists of 13 residues. CDR1 is SGHVS, CDR2 FQNEAQ, per germline. The germline V and J ends were trimmed by 2 bases and 8 bases, with 12 bases remaining between them. The CDR3 DNA follows: TGTGCCAGCAGCTTATTGGCAGGTGCCGGCTACACCTTC. Protein product: CASSLLAGAGYTF.

The chain is built from TRBV11-2 and TRBJ2-1, with D possibly TRBD1 on 6 matching bases. Germline CDR1 and CDR2: SGHAT and FQNNGV. This CDR3 is 14 amino acids long. The V end lost 7 bases, the J end lost 6 bases, and 16 bases lay between the germline ends. CDR3 residues: CASTPGAWVNEQFF. The CDR3 DNA reads TGTGCCAGCACCCCAGGGGCCTGGGTCAATGAGCAGTTCTTC.

The chain uses TRBV12-5 and TRBJ2-7; D remains unclear. CDR1 and CDR2 (germline): LGHNT, FRNRAP. The V and J ends lost 0 bases and 3 bases respectively, with 12 bases between them. The length of the CDR3 is 15 residues. CDR3 DNA sequence: TGTGCTAGTGGTTTGGTCCTTAGGGTCTGCTACGAGCAGTACTTC. Protein product: CASGLVLRVCYEQYF.

As regards this clone: Additional DNA sequences in this sample encode the identical CDR3. The chain is built from TRBV5-1 and TRBJ1-1; 7 bases are a match to TRBD1. CDR3 size: 13 residues. In germline, CDR1 is SGHRS, CDR2 YFSETQ. The V gene end was trimmed by 5 bases and the J gene end by 3 bases; junction bases not matched to a gene: 4. CDR3 DNA: TGCGCCAGCAGAACCACAGGGGACACTGAAGCTTTCTTT. It is translated as CASRTTGDTEAFF.

In its sample, this clone was seen once. The rearrangement links TRBV30 to TRBJ1-2; D call uncertain. V lost 0 bases, J lost 8 bases, and 13 bases lay in between. The CDR3 is 13 amino acids. Germline values: CDR1 GTSNPN, CDR2 SVGIG (reference sequence). The CDR3 loop reads CAWSVLTIGGYTF. CDR3 nucleotides: TGTGCCTGGAGTGTACTGACGATCGGCGGCTACACCTTC.

This clone was observed a handful of times. The chain links TRBV30 to TRBJ2-1; D not certain. This CDR3 is built from 12 residues. Per the germline V gene, CDR1 is GTSNPN and CDR2 is SVGIG (reference sequence). V dropped 2 bases and J dropped 4 bases, with 6 bases sitting between them. The CDR3 region has the DNA TGTGCCTGGAGTCACAGATACAATGAGCAGTTCTTC. Encoded protein: CAWSHRYNEQFF.

This sequence joins TRBV10-3 and TRBJ2-7; D possibly corresponds to TRBD2 (6 bases). Trimming pared 3 bases from V and 4 bases from J, leaving 16 bases between. Germline CDR1 reads ENHRY; CDR2 reads SYGVKD. The CDR3 covers 15 residues. The CDR3 loop reads CAISEGGVGRYEQYF. CDR3 coding DNA: TGTGCCATCAGTGAAGGAGGGGTAGGGAGGTACGAGCAGTACTTC.

This chain uses TRBV30 with TRBJ2-4, with unresolved D. Germline assignment: CDR1 GTSNPN and CDR2 SVGIG (reference sequence). The V end lost 4 bases, the J end lost 8 bases, and 9 bases lay between the germline ends. The CDR3 length is 11 residues. The CDR3 here is CAWTSGHIQYF. The CDR3 nucleotides read TGTGCCTGGACCTCCGGTCACATTCAGTACTTC.